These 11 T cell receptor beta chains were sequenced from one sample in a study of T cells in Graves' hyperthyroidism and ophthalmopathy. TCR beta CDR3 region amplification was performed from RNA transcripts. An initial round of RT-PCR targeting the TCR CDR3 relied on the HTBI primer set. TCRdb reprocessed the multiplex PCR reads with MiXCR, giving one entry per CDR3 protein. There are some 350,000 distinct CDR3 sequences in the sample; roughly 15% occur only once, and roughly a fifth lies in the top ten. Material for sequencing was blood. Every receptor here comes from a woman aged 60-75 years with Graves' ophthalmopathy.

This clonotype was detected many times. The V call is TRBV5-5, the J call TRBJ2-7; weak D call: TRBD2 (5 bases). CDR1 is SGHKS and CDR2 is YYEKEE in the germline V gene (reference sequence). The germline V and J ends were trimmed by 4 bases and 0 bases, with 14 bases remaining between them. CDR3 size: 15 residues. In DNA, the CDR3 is TGTGCCAGCAGCAATCAGCGGAGGAGCTCCTACGAGCAGTACTTC. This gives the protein CASSNQRRSSYEQYF.

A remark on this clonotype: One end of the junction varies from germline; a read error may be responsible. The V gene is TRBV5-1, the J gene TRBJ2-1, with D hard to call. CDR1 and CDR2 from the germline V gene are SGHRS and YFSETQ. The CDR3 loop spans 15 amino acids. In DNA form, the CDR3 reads TGCGCCAGCAGCTCGGACGTCAGCTCCTGCAATGAGCGGTTCTTC. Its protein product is CASSSDVSSCNERFF.

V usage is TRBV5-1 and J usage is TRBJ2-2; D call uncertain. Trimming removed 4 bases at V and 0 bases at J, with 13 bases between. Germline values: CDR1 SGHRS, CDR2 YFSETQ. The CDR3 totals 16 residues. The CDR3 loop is CASSEEGFANTGELFF. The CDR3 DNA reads TGCGCCAGCAGCGAGGAAGGGTTCGCGAACACCGGGGAGCTGTTTTTT.

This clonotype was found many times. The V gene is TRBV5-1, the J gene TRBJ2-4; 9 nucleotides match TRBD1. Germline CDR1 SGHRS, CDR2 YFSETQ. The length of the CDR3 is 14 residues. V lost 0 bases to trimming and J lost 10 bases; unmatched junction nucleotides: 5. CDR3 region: CASSLGRQGEIQYF. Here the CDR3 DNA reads TGCGCCAGCAGCTTGGGGAGACAGGGGGAGATTCAGTACTTC. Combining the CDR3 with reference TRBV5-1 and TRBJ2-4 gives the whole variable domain KAGVTQTPRYLIKTRGQQVTLSCSPISGHRSVSWYQQTPGQGLQFLFEYFSETQRNKGNFPGRFSGRQFSNSRSEMNVSTLELGDSALYLCASSLGRQGEIQYFGAGTRLSVL.

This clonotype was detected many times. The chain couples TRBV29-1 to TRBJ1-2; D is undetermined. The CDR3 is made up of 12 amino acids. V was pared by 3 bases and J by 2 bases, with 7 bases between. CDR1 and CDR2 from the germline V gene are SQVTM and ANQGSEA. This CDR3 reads CSVEDFNYGYTF. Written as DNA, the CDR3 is TGCAGCGTTGAGGATTTCAACTATGGCTACACCTTC. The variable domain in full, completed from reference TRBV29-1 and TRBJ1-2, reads SAVISQKPSRDICQRGTSLTIQCQVDSQVTMMFWYRQQPGQSLTLIATANQGSEATYESGFVIDKFPISRPNLTFSTLTVSNMSPEDSSIYLCSVEDFNYGYTFGSGTRLTVV.

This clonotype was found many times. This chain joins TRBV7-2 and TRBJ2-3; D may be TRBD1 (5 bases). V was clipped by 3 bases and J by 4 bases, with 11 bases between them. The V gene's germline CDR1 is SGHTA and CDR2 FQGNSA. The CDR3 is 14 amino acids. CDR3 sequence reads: CASSFSDKADTQYF. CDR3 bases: TGTGCCAGCAGCTTCTCGGACAAGGCAGATACGCAGTATTTT.

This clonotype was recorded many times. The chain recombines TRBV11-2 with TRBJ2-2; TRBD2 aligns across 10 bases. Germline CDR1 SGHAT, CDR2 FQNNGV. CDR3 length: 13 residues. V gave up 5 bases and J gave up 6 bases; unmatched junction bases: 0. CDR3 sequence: CASSGLAAGELFF. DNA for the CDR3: TGTGCCAGCAGCGGACTAGCGGCCGGGGAGCTGTTTTTT.

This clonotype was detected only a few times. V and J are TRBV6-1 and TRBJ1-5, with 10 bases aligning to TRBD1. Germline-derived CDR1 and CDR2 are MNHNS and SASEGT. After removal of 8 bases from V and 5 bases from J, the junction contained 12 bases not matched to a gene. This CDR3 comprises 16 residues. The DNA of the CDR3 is TGTGCCAGCCCGTCCGACAGGGGGCTTTCTTATCAGCCCCAGCATTTT. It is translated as CASPSDRGLSYQPQHF.

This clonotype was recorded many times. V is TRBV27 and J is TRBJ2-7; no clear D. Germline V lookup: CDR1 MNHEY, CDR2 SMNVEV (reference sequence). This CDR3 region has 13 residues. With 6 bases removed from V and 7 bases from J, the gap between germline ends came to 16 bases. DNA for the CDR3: TGTGCCAGCAGACTAACGGGCTTAAGGGAGCAGTACTTC. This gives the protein CASRLTGLREQYF.

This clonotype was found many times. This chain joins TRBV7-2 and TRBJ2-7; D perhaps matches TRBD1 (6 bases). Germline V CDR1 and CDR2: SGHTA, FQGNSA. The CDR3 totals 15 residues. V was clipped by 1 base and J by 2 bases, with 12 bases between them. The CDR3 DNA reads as TGTGCCAGCAGCTTAGGAGGGGGACACCCCTACGAGCAGTACTTC. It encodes CASSLGGGHPYEQYF.

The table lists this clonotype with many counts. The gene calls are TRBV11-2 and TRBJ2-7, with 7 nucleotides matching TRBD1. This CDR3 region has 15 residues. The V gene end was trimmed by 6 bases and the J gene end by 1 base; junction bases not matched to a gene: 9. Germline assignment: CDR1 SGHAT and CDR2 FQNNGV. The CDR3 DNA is TGTGCCAGCAGACGACCCGGGGACAGATCCTACGAGCAGTACTTC. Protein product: CASRRPGDRSYEQYF.